The following is a T cell receptor beta chain sequence with its context. Antigen: not known. Germline V lookup: CDR1 SNHLY, CDR2 FYNNEI. This CDR3 comprises 14 residues. V was clipped by 6 bases and J by 2 bases, with 11 bases between them. The data are from a study of siplizumab effects on memory and regulatory T cells. Whole-study findings and limits: Naive T cells seemed more diverse than memory cells; they also seemed major alloresponse contributors.

The protocol was immunoSEQ multiplex PCR, while the TCRdb copy is restricted to in-frame clones and leaves out a portion. This sample has nearly 85,000 clones, with roughly 86% found just once. The specimen sequenced was Tregs sorted from blood. The receptor was isolated from a human donor in good health. The chain combines TRBV2 with TRBJ1-5; D remains unclear. This CDR3 is CASRKRGGNQPQHF. CDR3 DNA sequence: TGTGCCAGCAGAAAGAGAGGTGGCAATCAGCCCCAGCATTTT.